The next 13 T cell receptor beta chains were all read from a single sample in a study of blood T cell repertoires in COVID-19. Using immunoSEQ multiplex PCR, the repertoire was profiled, and TCRdb retains in-frame clones only, with some absent. Of about 74,000 clones listed, more than 90% are singletons. The sequencing input was peripheral blood. The receptors come from a human donor in a cohort sampled during active COVID-19.

V gene TRBV24-1 combines with J gene TRBJ2-1; 11 positions match TRBD2. The V gene's germline CDR1 is KGHDR and CDR2 SFDVKD. J was trimmed by 4 bases and V by 11 bases; bases with no gene match: 9. The CDR3 is 15 residues long. The CDR3 loop is CAIGGGTSGYNEQFF. The CDR3 nucleotides are TGTGCCATAGGGGGGGGGACTAGCGGATACAATGAGCAGTTCTTC.

The chain is built from TRBV12-2 and TRBJ2-3; the table's D call, TRBD2, was not checked against the DNA. TRBV12-2 corresponds to a pseudogene. This CDR3 has 16 residues. CDR3 bases: TGTGCAAGTCGCCCGGGACTAGCGGGAGAGGCAGATACGCAGTATTTT. This translates into CASRPGLAGEADTQYF.

This chain connects TRBV27 to TRBJ2-5; 7 nucleotides match TRBD1. After removal of 5 bases from V and 2 bases from J, the junction contained 8 bases not matched to a gene. CDR3 length: 15 amino acids. The germline V gene has CDR1 MNHEY and CDR2 SMNVEV (reference sequence). CDR3 sequence (DNA): TGTGCCAGCAGTCCACGGACAGGTGGACAAGAGACCCAGTACTTC. Amino acids: CASSPRTGGQETQYF.

The chain joins TRBV4-1 to TRBJ2-7; the D gene is possibly TRBD2 (5 bases). V was trimmed by 1 base and J by 1 base, leaving 11 bases between them. Germline V gives CDR1 MGHRA, CDR2 YSYEKL. This CDR3 has 15 residues. CDR3 amino acids: CASSQGASSSYEQYF. The CDR3 coding sequence is TGCGCCAGCAGCCAAGGGGCTAGCTCTTCCTACGAGCAGTACTTC.

This clone was detected once. This chain links TRBV5-1 with TRBJ2-1; 7 nucleotides line up with TRBD1. With 2 bases clipped from V and 8 bases from J, the junction kept 4 bases outside the gene matches. The length of the CDR3 is 13 residues. The germline gives CDR1 SGHRS, CDR2 YFSETQ. The CDR3 sequence: CASSLTGVDEQFF. For the CDR3, the DNA is TGCGCCAGCAGCTTAACAGGGGTTGATGAGCAGTTCTTC. The full variable domain, its missing parts supplied by reference TRBV5-1 and TRBJ2-1, is KAGVTQTPRYLIKTRGQQVTLSCSPISGHRSVSWYQQTPGQGLQFLFEYFSETQRNKGNFPGRFSGRQFSNSRSEMNVSTLELGDSALYLCASSLTGVDEQFFGPGTRLTVL.

The genes are TRBV28 and TRBJ2-3, with 8 bases identical to TRBD1. Trimming took 6 bases from V and 5 from J; bases not matched to a gene: 10. Germline-derived CDR1 and CDR2 are MDHEN and SYDVKM. The CDR3 spans 15 residues. CDR3 nucleotides: TGTGCCAGCAGCATGTCCGACAGGGGCAGAGATACGCAGTATTTT. Residues: CASSMSDRGRDTQYF.

This chain links TRBV10-1 with TRBJ2-3, with D maybe TRBD1 (6 bases). Trimming left V 4 bases short and J 0 bases short, with 20 bases between. Germline assignment: CDR1 WNHNN and CDR2 SYGVQD (reference sequence). This CDR3 spans 18 amino acids. DNA of the CDR3: TGCGCCAGCAGTGCCCGCATTCAGGGGCCAACTAGCACAGATACGCAGTATTTT. Encoded protein: CASSARIQGPTSTDTQYF.

The chain has TRBV18 and TRBJ1-2, with TRBD1 matching over 8 bases. Germline assignment: CDR1 KGHSH and CDR2 LQKENI. CDR3 length: 14 amino acids. The V gene end was trimmed by 3 bases and the J gene end by 7 bases; junction bases not matched to a gene: 7. This CDR3 reads CASSPPGGVSGYTF. The DNA for the CDR3 is TGTGCCAGCTCACCCCCAGGGGGCGTCTCTGGCTACACCTTC.

The rearrangement joins TRBV5-4 to TRBJ1-3; maybe TRBD1 (6 bases). The CDR3 runs 15 residues. Per the germline V gene, CDR1 is SGHNT and CDR2 is YYREEE (reference sequence). With 3 bases removed from V and 4 bases from J, the gap between germline ends came to 14 bases. The CDR3 region has the DNA TGTGCCAGCAGCTCGGCACAGGGCCGAGGAAACACCATATATTTT. This translates into CASSSAQGRGNTIYF.

The rearrangement joins TRBV19 to TRBJ2-5, with a weak D call TRBD1 (5 bases). CDR3 size: 12 residues. The ends were cut back, 8 bases at V and 3 bases at J, with 10 bases in the middle. Germline CDR1 reads LNHDA; CDR2 reads SQIVND (reference sequence). Here the CDR3 reads CASRDSKETQYF. The CDR3 DNA reads TGTGCCAGTCGAGACAGCAAAGAGACCCAGTACTTC.

The J gene is TRBJ1-6, the V gene TRBV30; 9 positions match TRBD1. Germline CDR1 and CDR2: GTSNPN and SVGIG (reference sequence). V lost 4 bases to trimming and J lost 7 bases; unmatched junction nucleotides: 5. The CDR3 spans 14 residues. Here the CDR3 reads CAWISGTGNSPLHF. The CDR3 nucleotides are TGTGCCTGGATATCCGGGACAGGGAATTCACCCCTCCACTTT.

This chain links TRBV4-2 with TRBJ2-7; 11 nucleotides agree with TRBD2. The CDR3 runs 15 residues. Trimming at V came to 1 base and at J to 2 bases, leaving 1 base not matched to a gene. CDR1 is LGHNA, CDR2 YNFKEQ, per germline. Here the CDR3 reads CASSQGLAGTYEQYF. The CDR3 region has the DNA TGTGCCAGCAGCCAAGGACTAGCGGGGACCTACGAGCAGTACTTC.

V usage is TRBV5-3 and J usage is TRBJ2-5; 8 positions agree with TRBD1. TRBV5-3 is labeled an ORF, and its function is uncertain. J was trimmed by 2 bases and V by 4 bases; bases with no gene match: 4. CDR3 size: 14 residues. The chain's CDR3 is CARSDRGIQETQYF. CDR3 DNA sequence: TGTGCCAGAAGCGACAGGGGTATACAAGAGACCCAGTACTTC.